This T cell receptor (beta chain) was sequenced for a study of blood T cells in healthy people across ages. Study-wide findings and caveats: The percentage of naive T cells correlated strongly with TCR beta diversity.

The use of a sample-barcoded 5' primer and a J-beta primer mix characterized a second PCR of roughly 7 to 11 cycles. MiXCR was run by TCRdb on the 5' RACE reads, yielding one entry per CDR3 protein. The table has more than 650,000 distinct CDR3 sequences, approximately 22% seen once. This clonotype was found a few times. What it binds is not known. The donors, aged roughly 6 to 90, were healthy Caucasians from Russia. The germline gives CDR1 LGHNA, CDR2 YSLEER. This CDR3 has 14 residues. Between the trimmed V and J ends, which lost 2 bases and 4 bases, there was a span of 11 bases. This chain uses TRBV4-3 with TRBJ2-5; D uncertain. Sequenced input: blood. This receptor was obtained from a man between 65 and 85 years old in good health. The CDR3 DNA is TGCGCCAGCAGCCAAAGTCGGGCATCAGAGACCCAGTACTTC. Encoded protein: CASSQSRASETQYF.